This entry features one TCR beta chain sequence. This clonotype was seen at least ten times. The antigen it recognizes is unknown. Base quality data are lacking; no much larger clone is found one base away. This sample is part of a study of patients and donors after allogeneic stem cell transplantation (TCRdb year 2020). The CDR3, cysteine through phenylalanine, is 16 amino acids long. Just the 48-base CDR3 DNA is kept, in frame starting at base 1. Via the germline V gene, CDR1 is LGHNA and CDR2 YNFKEQ. A distance of 12 bases separates the germline ends of V and J, which lose 3 bases and 0 bases respectively. To prepare the library, RT-PCR was applied. Sequenced using a NextSeq 550. The raw public reads went through TCRdb reprocessing: fastp at Q25, MiXCR clone calling, in-frame beta chains kept. Each CDR3 protein appears once, grouped with its most common genes and DNA. The sample table contains over 350,000 distinct CDR3 sequences; only one count was recorded for roughly 17% of them. The leading ten clones occupy 7.2% of the sample.

The sample taken for sequencing was blood, either unsorted or a sorted T cell fraction (not recorded which). The rearranged chain carries TRBV4-2 and TRBJ2-1; TRBD2 is possibly the D segment (6 matching bases). The origin of this receptor is a human donor who was either an allogeneic HSCT recipient or a stem cell or donor lymphocyte infusion donor (not recorded which). It is not recorded whose cells these are; they may come from a transplant donor. The bases read TGTGCCAGCAGCCAGCAACAGACTAGCTCCTACAATGAGCAGTTCTTC. Its protein reads: CASSQQQTSSYNEQFF.